Listed below are T cell receptor beta chains from one sample, sequenced in a study of blood T cell repertoires in COVID-19. Profiled with immunoSEQ multiplex PCR; TCRdb holds only in-frame clones, not every one. This table holds roughly 290,000 clones, around 91% found once. Sample: peripheral blood. The source is a woman aged 55-69 years with acute or convalescent COVID-19. CDR3s leave out the opening cysteine and the closing phenylalanine or tryptophan. The D gene is left open where the match is weak. Clone sizes are given selectively: once, few, many, or a class where the clone is expanded.

CDR3 protein,clone size,J gene,V gene,CDR3 length,D gene
ASSLSQGGTEAF,NA,TRBJ1-1,TRBV28,12,TRBD1
ASSLLLAGTDTQY,NA,TRBJ2-3,TRBV7-3,13,TRBD2
ASSAGLAAATDTQY,NA,TRBJ2-3,TRBV5-4,14,TRBD2
ASSLSGSHATGELF,NA,TRBJ2-2,TRBV7-2,14,NA
ASSLAQAYGYT,NA,TRBJ1-2,TRBV11-2,11,NA
ASSSQGYTIY,NA,TRBJ1-3,TRBV7-9,10,NA
ASSLVSMGPYEQY,NA,TRBJ2-7,TRBV11-2,13,NA
ASSPGTEPNEKLF,NA,TRBJ1-4,TRBV11-1,13,NA
ASSQGPMVAGAEDTQY,NA,TRBJ2-3,TRBV4-1,16,TRBD2
ASSPPGRETQY,NA,TRBJ2-5,TRBV18,11,NA
ASSLGQGSTGELF,NA,TRBJ2-2,TRBV5-1,13,NA
ASSIGAGQVYEQY,NA,TRBJ2-7,TRBV19,13,TRBD1
ASSGDRVANGYT,NA,TRBJ1-2,TRBV25-1,12,TRBD1
ATSDRGNTEAF,few,TRBJ1-1,TRBV24-1,11,NA
ASSQVRKGLTYEQY,few,TRBJ2-7,TRBV3-1/TRBV3-2,14,TRBD2
ATSDPGALSTDTQY,NA,TRBJ2-3,TRBV24-1,14,NA
ASSRPGTGFSDNEQF,NA,TRBJ2-1,TRBV18,15,TRBD1
ASSSPNQPQH,NA,TRBJ1-5,TRBV28,10,NA
ASSGPGGRVRQDNEQF,NA,TRBJ2-1,TRBV7-3,16,NA
SVVGQIYGYT,NA,TRBJ1-2,TRBV29-1,10,TRBD1
ASSYPGQGVDEQF,NA,TRBJ2-1,TRBV5-4,13,TRBD1
ASSKAGHGRSWAGNTIY,NA,TRBJ1-3,TRBV21-1,17,NA
ASSLFRGQGRSNTEAF,NA,TRBJ1-1,TRBV3-1/TRBV3-2,16,TRBD1
AGAGGASETQY,NA,TRBJ2-5,TRBV2,11,TRBD1
ASSIAVTPIHGYT,few,TRBJ1-2,TRBV19,13,NA
ASSVQQGNYGYT,NA,TRBJ1-2,TRBV9,12,NA
ASRQTGARDGYT,NA,TRBJ1-2,TRBV5-4,12,TRBD1
ASSQRGVRYNSPLH,NA,TRBJ1-6,TRBV23-1,14,NA
ASSLQGAGGYT,NA,TRBJ1-2,TRBV7-2,11,TRBD1
ASSVRTSGDTYGDTQY,few,TRBJ2-3,TRBV9,16,TRBD2
AISRRQASYEQY,few,TRBJ2-7,TRBV2,12,NA
ASSQGTGELF,NA,TRBJ2-2,TRBV6-5,10,NA
ASGRDRNYEQY,NA,TRBJ2-7,TRBV10-1,11,TRBD1
ASSGTSGSWETQY,NA,TRBJ2-5,TRBV5-4,13,TRBD2
ASSFSYRGQPQH,NA,TRBJ1-5,TRBV28,12,TRBD1
ASNNPGQGTYEQY,few,TRBJ2-7,TRBV5-1,13,TRBD1
ASSLGQSSGNTIY,NA,TRBJ1-3,TRBV13,13,NA
ATSDPTGGNGYT,NA,TRBJ1-2,TRBV24-1,12,TRBD1
ASRGTGANSPLH,NA,TRBJ1-6,TRBV28,12,TRBD1
ASSGGQGTTNEKLF,NA,TRBJ1-4,TRBV5-1,14,TRBD1
ASSTRGQGPYNEQF,NA,TRBJ2-1,TRBV5-6,14,TRBD1
ASSSTQGGNTIY,once,TRBJ1-3,TRBV5-5,12,NA
ASSPRTSGHNEQF,NA,TRBJ2-1,TRBV5-4,13,TRBD2
ASSPYGTFQY,NA,TRBJ2-7,TRBV3-1/TRBV3-2,10,NA
ATSRDRGTGDYGYT,few,TRBJ1-2,TRBV15,14,TRBD1
ASSQETGGEAF,NA,TRBJ1-1,TRBV4-2,11,TRBD1
SVDSGVANYGYT,NA,TRBJ1-2,TRBV29-1,12,NA
ATSPGSMAGVGGELF,NA,TRBJ2-2,TRBV15,15,TRBD2
ATSDLRSGDRGFTDTQY,NA,TRBJ2-3,TRBV24-1,17,TRBD1
ASGDSLTQQPQH,NA,TRBJ1-5,TRBV10-2,12,NA